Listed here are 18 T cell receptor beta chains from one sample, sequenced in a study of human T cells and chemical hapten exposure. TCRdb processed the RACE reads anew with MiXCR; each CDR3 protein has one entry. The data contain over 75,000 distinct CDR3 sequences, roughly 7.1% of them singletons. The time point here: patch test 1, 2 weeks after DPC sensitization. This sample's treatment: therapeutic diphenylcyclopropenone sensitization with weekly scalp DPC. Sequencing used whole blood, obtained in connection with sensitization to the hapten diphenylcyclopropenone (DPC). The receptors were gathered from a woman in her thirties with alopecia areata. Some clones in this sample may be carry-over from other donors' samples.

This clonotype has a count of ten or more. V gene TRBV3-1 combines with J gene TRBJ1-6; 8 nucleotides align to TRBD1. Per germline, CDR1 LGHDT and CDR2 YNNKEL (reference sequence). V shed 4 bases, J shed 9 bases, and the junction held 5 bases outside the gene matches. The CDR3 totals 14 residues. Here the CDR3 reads CASSLQGESSPLHF. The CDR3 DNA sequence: TGTGCCAGCAGCCTACAGGGGGAAAGTTCACCCCTCCACTTT. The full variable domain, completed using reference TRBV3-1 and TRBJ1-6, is DTAVSQTPKYLVTQMGNDKSIKCEQNLGHDTMYWYKQDSKKFLKIMFSYNNKELIINETVPNRFSPKSPDKAHLNLHINSLELGDSAVYFCASSLQGESSPLHFGNGTRLTVT.

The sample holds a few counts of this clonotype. The CDR3 coding sequence is TGCAGCGTTGGCGAGGGGGAAGGTTACATTCAGTACTTC. Translation: CSVGEGEGYIQYF. V is TRBV29-1 and J is TRBJ2-4; TRBD1 might be the D (6 bases). The ends were cut back, 4 bases at V and 8 bases at J, with 15 bases in the middle. The CDR3 is 13 residues long. Germline loops: CDR1 SQVTM, CDR2 ANQGSEA.

CDR3 sequence (DNA): TGTGCCAGCAGTCCCACCCGGGGAACGCTGAGGAACACTGAAGCTTTCTTT. It specifies CASSPTRGTLRNTEAFF. This chain connects TRBV12-3 or TRBV12-4 to TRBJ1-1, with unresolved D. Trimming cost V 5 bases and J 1 base, with 20 bases left between them. The CDR3 contains 17 residues.

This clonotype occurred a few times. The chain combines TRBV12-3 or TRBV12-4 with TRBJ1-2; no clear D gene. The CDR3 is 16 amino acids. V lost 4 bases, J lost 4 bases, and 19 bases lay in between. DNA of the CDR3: TGTGCCAGCAGTTCCCCCGACTTGAGGACGGCCTATGGCTACACCTTC. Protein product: CASSSPDLRTAYGYTF.

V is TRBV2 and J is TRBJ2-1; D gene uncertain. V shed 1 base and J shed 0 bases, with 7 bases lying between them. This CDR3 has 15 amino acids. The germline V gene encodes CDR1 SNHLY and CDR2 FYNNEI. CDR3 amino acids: CASSEEGFSYNEQFF. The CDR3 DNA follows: TGTGCCAGCAGTGAAGAGGGTTTCTCCTACAATGAGCAGTTCTTC.

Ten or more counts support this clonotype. This CDR3 is CSVDGREQETQYF. In DNA, the CDR3 is TGCAGCGTTGACGGCAGGGAACAAGAGACCCAGTACTTC. This chain connects TRBV29-1 to TRBJ2-5, with a possible D match to TRBD1 (5 bases). This CDR3 has 13 residues. Germline V gives CDR1 SQVTM, CDR2 ANQGSEA. The ends were cut back, 3 bases at V and 2 bases at J, with 10 bases in the middle.

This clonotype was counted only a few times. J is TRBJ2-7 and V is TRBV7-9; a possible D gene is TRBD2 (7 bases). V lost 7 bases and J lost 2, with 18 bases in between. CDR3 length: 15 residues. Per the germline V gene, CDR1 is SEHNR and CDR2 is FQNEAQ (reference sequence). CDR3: CASTLNGGLPYEQYF. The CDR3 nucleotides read TGTGCCAGCACCCTGAACGGGGGGCTTCCCTACGAGCAGTACTTC.

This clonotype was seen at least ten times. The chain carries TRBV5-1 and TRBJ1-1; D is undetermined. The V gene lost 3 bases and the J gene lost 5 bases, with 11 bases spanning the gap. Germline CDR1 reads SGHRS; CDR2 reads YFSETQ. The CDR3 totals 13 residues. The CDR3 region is CASSWENWTEAFF. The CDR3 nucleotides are TGCGCCAGCAGCTGGGAAAACTGGACTGAAGCTTTCTTT. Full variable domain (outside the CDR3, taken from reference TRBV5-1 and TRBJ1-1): KAGVTQTPRYLIKTRGQQVTLSCSPISGHRSVSWYQQTPGQGLQFLFEYFSETQRNKGNFPGRFSGRQFSNSRSEMNVSTLELGDSALYLCASSWENWTEAFFGQGTRLTVV.

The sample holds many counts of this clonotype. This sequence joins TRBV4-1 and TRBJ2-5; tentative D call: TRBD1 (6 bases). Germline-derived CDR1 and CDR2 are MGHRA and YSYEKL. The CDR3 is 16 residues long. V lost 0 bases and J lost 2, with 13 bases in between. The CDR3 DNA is TGCGCCAGCAGCCAAGATGGACAGCGTGTACAAGAGACCCAGTACTTC. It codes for CASSQDGQRVQETQYF.

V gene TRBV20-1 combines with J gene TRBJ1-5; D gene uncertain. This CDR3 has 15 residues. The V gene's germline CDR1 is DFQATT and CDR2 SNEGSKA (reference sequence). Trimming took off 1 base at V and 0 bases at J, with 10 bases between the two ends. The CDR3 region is CSARGIRGSNQPQHF. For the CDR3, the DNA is TGCAGTGCTAGAGGGATCCGAGGTAGCAATCAGCCCCAGCATTTT.

CDR3 nucleotide sequence: TGTGCCAGCAGTCCTACTGGGACAGGCCAATCGGTCTTGGCCTCGAATTCACCCCTCCACTTT. Protein: CASSPTGTGQSVLASNSPLHF. The V gene is TRBV25-1, the J gene TRBJ1-6, with 8 positions matching TRBD1. V shed 5 bases and J 7 bases; nucleotides not matched to a gene: 25. Germline V lookup: CDR1 MGHDK, CDR2 SYGVNS. This CDR3 is built from 21 residues.

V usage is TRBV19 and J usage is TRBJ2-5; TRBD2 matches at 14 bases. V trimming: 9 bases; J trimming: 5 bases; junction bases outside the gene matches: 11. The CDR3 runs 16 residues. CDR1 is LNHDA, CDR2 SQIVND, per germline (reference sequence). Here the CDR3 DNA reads TGTGCCAGCAACTACGGGACTAGCGGGGGAGGTGAGACCCAGTACTTC. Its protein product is CASNYGTSGGGETQYF.

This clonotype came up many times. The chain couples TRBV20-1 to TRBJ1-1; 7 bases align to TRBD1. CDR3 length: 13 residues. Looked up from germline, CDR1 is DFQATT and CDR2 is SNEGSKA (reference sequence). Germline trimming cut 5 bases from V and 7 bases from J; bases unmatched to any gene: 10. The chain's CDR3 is CSAQGQPFNEAFF. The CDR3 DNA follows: TGCAGTGCTCAGGGACAGCCTTTCAATGAAGCTTTCTTT.

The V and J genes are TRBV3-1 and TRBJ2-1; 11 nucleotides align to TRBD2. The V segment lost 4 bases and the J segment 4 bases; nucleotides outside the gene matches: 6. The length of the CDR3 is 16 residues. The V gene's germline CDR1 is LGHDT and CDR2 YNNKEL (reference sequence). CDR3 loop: CASSPSLAGGYNEQFF. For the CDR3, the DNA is TGTGCCAGCAGCCCGTCCCTAGCGGGGGGTTACAATGAGCAGTTCTTC.

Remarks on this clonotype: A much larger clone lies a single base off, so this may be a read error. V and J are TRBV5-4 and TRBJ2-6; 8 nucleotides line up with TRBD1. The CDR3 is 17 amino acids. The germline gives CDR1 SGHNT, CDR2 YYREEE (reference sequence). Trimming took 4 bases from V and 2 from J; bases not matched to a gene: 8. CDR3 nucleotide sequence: TGTGCCAGCAGCCCAACAGGGGGTAGAACTGGGGCCAACGTCCTGACTTTC. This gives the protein CASSPTGGRTGANVLTF. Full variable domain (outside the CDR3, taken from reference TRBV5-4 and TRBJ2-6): ETGVTQSPTHLIKTRGQQVTLRCSSQSGHNTVSWYQQALGQGPQFIFQYYREEENGRGNFPPRFSGLQFPNYSSELNVNALELDDSALYLCASSPTGGRTGANVLTFGAGSRLTVL.

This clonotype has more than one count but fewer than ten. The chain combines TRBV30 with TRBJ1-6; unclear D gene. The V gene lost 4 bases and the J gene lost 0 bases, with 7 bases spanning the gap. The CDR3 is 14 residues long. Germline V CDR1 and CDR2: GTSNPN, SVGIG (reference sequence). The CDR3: CAWKSSSYNSPLHF. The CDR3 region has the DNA TGTGCCTGGAAGTCGAGCTCCTATAATTCACCCCTCCACTTT.

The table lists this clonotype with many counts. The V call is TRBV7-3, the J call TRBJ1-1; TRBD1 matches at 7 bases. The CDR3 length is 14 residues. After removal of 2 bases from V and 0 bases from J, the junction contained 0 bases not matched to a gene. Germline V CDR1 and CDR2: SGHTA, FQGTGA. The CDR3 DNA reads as TGTGCCAGCAGCTTAGACAGGGTGAACACTGAAGCTTTCTTT. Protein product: CASSLDRVNTEAFF. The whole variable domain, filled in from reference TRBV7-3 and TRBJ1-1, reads GAGVSQTPSNKVTEKGKYVELRCDPISGHTALYWYRQSLGQGPEFLIYFQGTGAADDSGLPNDRFFAVRPEGSVSTLKIQRTERGDSAVYLCASSLDRVNTEAFFGQGTRLTVV.

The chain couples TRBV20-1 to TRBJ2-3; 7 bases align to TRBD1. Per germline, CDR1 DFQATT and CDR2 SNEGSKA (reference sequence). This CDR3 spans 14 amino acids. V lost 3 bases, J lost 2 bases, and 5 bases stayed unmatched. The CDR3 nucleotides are TGCAGTGCTAGTGGGACAGTTAACACAGATACGCAGTATTTT. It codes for CSASGTVNTDTQYF.